This T cell receptor beta chain originates from a study of Ad26.COV2.S vaccination and SARS-CoV-2 variants. Background on the study: Into the muscle, Ad26.COV2.S was dosed once or twice, 56 days apart. Study outcomes and limitations: Vaccinated individuals (as opposed to placebo recipients) had higher spike-specific TCR breadth. After vaccination, substantial breadth of spike-specific CD8+ and CD4+ responses was reported.

A note on this clone: Its antigen remains unknown.

The table came from immunoSEQ multiplex PCR; TCRdb's copy has only in-frame clones and leaves some out. The data hold more than 400,000 clones, with about 90% observed a single time. The treatment here: around 19 received Ad26.COV2.S at low or high dose, single or two shots; 5 received placebo; per-sample allocation not given. All samples were drawn on day 63, counting from the first vaccine or placebo injection. Boston provided a donor who was an adult aged 18-55 years. The CDR3 is 16 residues long. From germline, CDR1 is SGHRS and CDR2 YFSETQ. With V trimmed by 2 bases and J by 1 base, 5 bases remained unmatched.

This chain joins TRBV5-1 and TRBJ2-2, with 7 bases lining up with TRBD1. Sequencing used peripheral blood, obtained in a trial of Ad26.COV2.S vaccine versus placebo. This receptor was taken from a person aged 18-60 years who received the Ad26.COV2.S COVID-19 vaccine or a placebo. CDR3 in DNA: TGCGCCAGCAGCTTACAACAGGGGAAGAACACCGGGGAGCTGTTTTTT. Translation: CASSLQQGKNTGELFF.